This T cell receptor beta chain is drawn from a study of blood T cell repertoires in COVID-19. Using immunoSEQ multiplex PCR, the repertoire was profiled, and TCRdb retains in-frame clones only, with some absent. The sample yields 140,000 or so clones, approximately 78% seen once. A single count supports this clone. This receptor was identified in a woman aged 80 or older with acute or convalescent COVID-19. The sequenced sample was peripheral blood.

The CDR3 nucleotides read TGTGCCAGCAGCACCTCGTGGGGGCCCGCCAATTCACCCCTCCACTTT. Protein sequence: CASSTSWGPANSPLHF. The V call is TRBV2, the J call TRBJ1-6, with D possibly TRBD1 on 6 matching bases. Germline CDR1 reads SNHLY; CDR2 reads FYNNEI. The V and J ends lost 6 bases and 7 bases respectively, with 19 bases between them. CDR3 size: 16 residues. The full variable domain, with the rest looked up from reference TRBV2 and TRBJ1-6, is EPEVTQTPSHQVTQMGQEVILRCVPISNHLYFYWYRQILGQKVEFLVSFYNNEISEKSEIFDDQFSVERPDGSNFTLKIRSTKLEDSAMYFCASSTSWGPANSPLHFGNGTRLTVT.